The rows below give T cell receptor beta chains drawn from one sample of a study of blood T cells in healthy people across ages. TCRdb independently ran MiXCR on the 5' RACE reads; one entry per CDR3 protein. The data contain around 1,100,000 distinct CDR3 sequences, about two fifths of them singletons. Sequencing input: blood. These receptor sequences come from a young man in good health. Each CDR3 is given with its conserved first and last residue. The order of the fields is clone size, V gene, J gene, D gene, CDR3 protein, CDR3 DNA. The D gene is left open where the match is weak. Rows may omit the clone size; those that give it use once, few, many or a size class.

few	TRBV4-2	TRBJ2-5	TRBD1	CASSPTTGTETQYF	TGTGCCAGCAGCCCAACGACAGGGACAGAGACCCAGTACTTC
.	TRBV4-3	TRBJ1-1	.	CASSQVLGLEAFF	TGCGCCAGCAGCCAAGTCTTGGGGCTTGAAGCTTTCTTT
few	TRBV5-1	TRBJ1-3	.	CASSAADSGNTIYF	TGCGCCAGCAGCGCCGCGGACTCTGGAAACACCATATATTTT
once	TRBV2	TRBJ2-7	.	CASSVDAYNEQYF	TGTGCCAGCAGTGTGGACGCTTACAATGAGCAGTACTTC
.	TRBV9	TRBJ2-3	.	CASSQIGATSTDTQYF	TGTGCCAGCAGCCAAATAGGGGCCACTAGCACAGATACGCAGTATTTT
few	TRBV15	TRBJ1-5	.	CATSRDWSRLAQPQHF	TGTGCCACCAGCAGAGATTGGAGCAGGTTGGCTCAGCCCCAGCATTTT
.	TRBV5-1	TRBJ2-5	.	CASSLEGVQETQYF	TGCGCCAGCAGCTTGGAAGGGGTTCAAGAGACCCAGTACTTC
many	TRBV2	TRBJ2-1	.	CASSEPDSNEQFF	TGTGCCAGCAGTGAACCAGATTCCAATGAGCAGTTCTTC
.	TRBV5-1	TRBJ2-3	.	CASSRRAPGSSSTDTQYF	TGCGCCAGCAGCCGCCGCGCCCCGGGGAGCTCTAGCACAGATACGCAGTATTTT
.	TRBV14	TRBJ2-4	.	CASSQGGRPGPKNIQYF	TGTGCCAGCAGCCAAGGGGGACGACCAGGGCCTAAAAACATTCAGTACTTC
many	TRBV6-5	TRBJ1-2	.	CASSYSAQGGFGYTF	TGTGCCAGCAGTTACTCGGCACAGGGTGGTTTTGGCTACACCTTC
.	TRBV7-3	TRBJ1-2	.	CASSLSRLGGYTF	TGTGCCAGCAGCTTAAGCCGGTTGGGGGGCTACACCTTC
.	TRBV28	TRBJ2-2	TRBD1	CASSLSTGATGELFF	TGTGCCAGCAGTTTGTCGACAGGGGCCACCGGGGAGCTGTTTTTT
few	TRBV27	TRBJ2-2	.	CASSLRSWYTGELFF	TGTGCCAGCAGTTTACGGTCGTGGTACACCGGGGAGCTGTTTTTT
.	TRBV20-1	TRBJ2-1	.	CSARDRIAGAYNEQFF	TGCAGTGCTAGAGATCGTATCGCGGGTGCCTACAATGAGCAGTTCTTC
few	TRBV12-5	TRBJ2-7	.	CASGLPGAREQYF	TGTGCTAGTGGTTTGCCGGGAGCCCGCGAGCAGTACTTC
.	TRBV7-6	TRBJ2-7	TRBD1	CASSLTQGNSYEQYF	TGTGCCAGCAGCTTAACACAGGGGAACTCCTACGAGCAGTACTTC
.	TRBV6-2/TRBV6-3	TRBJ1-2	.	CASRAGGYTF	TGTGCCAGCAGGGCTGGAGGCTACACCTTC
.	TRBV3-1	TRBJ1-1	.	CASSRGGSRAEAFF	TGTGCCAGCAGCCGTGGAGGGAGTCGCGCTGAAGCTTTCTTT
.	TRBV6-1	TRBJ1-1	TRBD1	CASSDPGTENTEAFF	TGTGCCAGCAGTGATCCCGGGACAGAGAACACTGAAGCTTTCTTT
.	TRBV12-3/TRBV12-4	TRBJ1-3	.	CASSLPPGHGNTIYF	TGTGCCAGCAGTTTACCTCCAGGGCATGGAAACACCATATATTTT
.	TRBV4-2	TRBJ2-1	.	CASSRTLGSSYNEQFF	TGTGCCAGCAGCCGGACACTGGGTAGCTCCTACAATGAGCAGTTCTTC
.	TRBV6-2/TRBV6-3	TRBJ2-1	.	CASSWETLYNEQFF	TGTGCCAGCAGCTGGGAGACTCTCTACAATGAGCAGTTCTTC
.	TRBV30	TRBJ1-2	TRBD1	CAWSARGLHNYGYTF	TGTGCCTGGAGTGCCAGGGGGCTCCACAACTATGGCTACACCTTC
.	TRBV5-1	TRBJ1-6	.	CASSLYRADNSPLHF	TGCGCCAGCAGCTTGTATAGGGCGGATAATTCACCCCTCCACTTT
.	TRBV13	TRBJ2-5	.	CASSSDSEGETQYF	TGTGCCAGCAGTTCGGACTCGGAGGGAGAGACCCAGTACTTC
once	TRBV10-3	TRBJ1-2	TRBD1	CATGQGSIYGYTF	TGTGCCACTGGACAGGGAAGCATCTATGGCTACACCTTC
.	TRBV19	TRBJ2-1	TRBD2	CASRPSGAEVDEQFF	TGTGCCAGTAGGCCTAGCGGGGCGGAGGTCGACGAGCAGTTCTTC
few	TRBV20-1	TRBJ2-7	.	CSASVAGGGYEQYF	TGCAGTGCTAGTGTGGCAGGGGGAGGTTACGAGCAGTACTTC
.	TRBV7-2	TRBJ1-5	.	CASSLRVDNQPQHF	TGTGCCAGCAGCTTACGGGTAGACAATCAGCCCCAGCATTTT
.	TRBV7-9	TRBJ2-1	.	CANSLSWTPDVSYNEQFF	TGTGCCAACAGCTTATCGTGGACCCCCGATGTCTCCTACAATGAGCAGTTCTTC
.	TRBV12-5	TRBJ2-3	.	CASGPGDTQYF	TGTGCTAGTGGCCCCGGGGATACGCAGTATTTT
.	TRBV6-6	TRBJ2-7	.	CASSYSGQSVPYNEQYF	TGTGCCAGCAGTTACTCAGGTCAGAGTGTGCCCTACAATGAGCAGTACTTC
many	TRBV9	TRBJ1-5	.	CASSAGGVGQPQHF	TGTGCCAGCAGCGCGGGGGGGGTGGGTCAGCCCCAGCATTTT
.	TRBV10-3	TRBJ1-5	.	CAISDGIQPQHF	TGTGCCATCAGTGATGGGATTCAGCCCCAGCATTTT
.	TRBV6-2/TRBV6-3	TRBJ1-5	.	CASSDSRSNQPQHF	TGTGCCAGCAGTGATAGCAGATCCAATCAGCCCCAGCATTTT
few	TRBV6-1	TRBJ1-2	TRBD1	CASRGTGEDYGYTF	TGTGCCAGCAGGGGGACAGGGGAAGACTATGGCTACACCTTC
.	TRBV10-3	TRBJ2-7	TRBD1	CAIRPGQPLTKQYF	TGTGCCATCAGACCGGGACAGCCCCTTACGAAGCAGTACTTC
few	TRBV6-2/TRBV6-3	TRBJ2-5	TRBD2	CASSSRTSSRKETQYF	TGTGCCAGCAGTTCCCGGACTAGCTCACGAAAAGAGACCCAGTACTTC
.	TRBV5-6	TRBJ2-7	TRBD2	CASSFGTSNEQYF	TGTGCCAGCAGCTTCGGGACTAGTAACGAGCAGTACTTC
few	TRBV29-1	TRBJ2-1	.	CSVEDWRSDPRGEQFF	TGCAGCGTTGAAGATTGGAGGAGCGACCCCCGCGGTGAGCAGTTCTTC
.	TRBV18	TRBJ1-1	.	CASSAGTLYTEAFF	TGTGCCAGCTCGGCCGGGACACTATACACTGAAGCTTTCTTT
.	TRBV20-1	TRBJ2-1	.	CSAQSPGGNEQFF	TGCAGTGCCCAAAGTCCCGGTGGAAATGAGCAGTTCTTC
.	TRBV18	TRBJ1-2	.	CVSSPGQEGYTF	TGTGTCAGCTCACCCGGGCAGGAAGGCTACACCTTC
.	TRBV4-1	TRBJ2-1	TRBD2	CASSQLPGLQFF	TGCGCCAGCAGCCAGCTTCCGGGACTACAGTTCTTC
.	TRBV5-5	TRBJ1-4	.	CASSGAGMVTNEKLFF	TGTGCCAGCAGCGGCGCAGGGATGGTTACTAATGAAAAACTGTTTTTT
few	TRBV4-3	TRBJ1-1	.	CASSQGSVLDTEAFF	TGCGCCAGCAGCCAAGGATCGGTTCTCGACACTGAAGCTTTCTTT
.	TRBV2	TRBJ2-1	.	CASPREGSYNEQFF	TGTGCCAGCCCCCGTGAAGGGTCCTACAATGAGCAGTTCTTC
.	TRBV7-2	TRBJ2-3	.	CASSRLVAVDTQYF	TGTGCCAGCAGCCGCCTTGTGGCTGTAGATACGCAGTATTTT
.	TRBV7-2	TRBJ1-4	.	CASTDGEGPTNEKLFF	TGTGCCAGCACAGACGGGGAAGGCCCAACTAATGAAAAACTGTTTTTT
.	TRBV12-3/TRBV12-4	TRBJ2-1	.	CASSLQGIGYNEQFF	TGTGCCAGCAGTTTACAGGGGATAGGCTACAATGAGCAGTTCTTC
.	TRBV18	TRBJ1-1	.	CASSPGGQHMNTEAFF	TGTGCCAGCTCACCAGGCGGACAGCACATGAACACTGAAGCTTTCTTT
.	TRBV5-1	TRBJ1-5	.	CASSSGTAGSGVSNQPQHF	TGCGCCAGCAGCTCGGGGACCGCTGGATCTGGGGTTAGCAATCAGCCCCAGCATTTT